The clone carrying this T cell receptor (beta chain) showed up many times. Its cognate antigen is unknown. These gene names are mouse names. Other nucleotide sequences in the sample specify the same CDR3. cDNA serving as the sequencing template came from extracted, reverse transcribed RNA. Some clones are missing from TCRdb's copy, which holds only in-frame ones; the method was immunoSEQ multiplex PCR. The sample has around 300,000 clones, none seen only once. This sample is drawn from a study of CD8+ T cells in alopecia areata. At the level of the study: It was roughly 7-11-week-old female C3H/HeJ mice that received skin from roughly 6-12-month-old C3H/HeJ graft donors with spontaneous alopecia. Study conclusions and caveats: Among patients, TCR sharing was less clear than in mice, a difference possibly due in part to HLA diversity in the patient population.

Combined cutaneous lymph node cells underwent sorting by CD4, CD8alpha, NKG2D, NKG2ACE and additional markers. Source material: CD4+ T cells sorted from a lymph node. The sequence was obtained from a C3H/HeJ mouse with alopecia areata. Strain haplotype at MHC: H2-k.

The DNA read from the CDR3 is TGTGCCAGCAGTGCAGCAAACACA. Its protein is CASSAANT. The whole CDR3 is CASSAANTEVFF. V usage is TRBV13-1 and J usage is TRBJ1-1; no reliable D call. Coverage ceases 4 residues before the CDR3 finishes, and the germline J gene fills in the end. Germline V gene data show CDR1 as NSHNY and CDR2 as SYGAGN. The CDR3 runs to 12 residues. With 3 bases removed from V and 0 bases from J, the gap between germline ends came to 3 bases.